This T cell receptor beta chain came from a study of T cells after yellow fever vaccination. Background on the study: Fractions low in cell number were prepared with SMART-Seq v4 Ultra Low Input.

The study made its TCR cDNA through 5'RACE template switching. That step introduced a universal primer site along with UMIs. TCRdb analysed the 5' RACE reads with MiXCR anew, one entry per CDR3 protein. The sample includes 300,000 to 400,000 distinct CDR3 sequences, roughly 7.5% seen only once; the top ten take roughly 15%. The length of the CDR3 is 16 residues. V was trimmed by 3 bases and J by 4 bases, leaving 16 bases between them. Germline CDR1 is MNHEY and CDR2 is SVGAGI. A word on this clonotype: Its specificity is not known.

General study findings and limits: Clonotypes appearing in both CD4 and CD8 compartments existed, and their share was small.

The receptor was isolated from a man in his late teens or twenties who received the YFV17D yellow fever vaccine. The genes are TRBV6-5 and TRBJ1-5; no firm D call. The starting material was PBMCs, obtained around 45 days after the first yellow fever vaccination. Written as DNA, the CDR3 is TGTGCCAGCAGTTATTACGGGCCAACGCAAAATCAGCCCCAGCATTTT. Translated, it gives CASSYYGPTQNQPQHF.